This T cell receptor beta chain was identified in a study of blood T cell repertoires in COVID-19. Across the whole study: Acute-phase and convalescent COVID-19 samples originated in the United States, Italy and Spain.

Participants came from fewer than 25 US areas, aged roughly 18 to 100 years. Assignment of participants to cohorts was predicated upon participant-reported clinical history. In the authors' methods: From reference gene primer amplification, estimates of nucleated cell counts were derived. Assay: immunoSEQ multiplex PCR; the TCRdb copy retains only in-frame clones and omits some. D and trimming were read from the DNA, whereas the V and J calls and clone size are those reported in that table. The sample records around 220,000 clones, less than 90% being singletons. This CDR3 contains 16 residues. Germline lookup yields CDR1 SGHNT and CDR2 YYREEE (reference sequence). Trimming took 3 bases from V and 4 from J; bases not matched to a gene: 6.

This clonotype was obtained from a woman between 40 and 55 years old who had recovered from COVID-19. The sequencing sample was made of PBMCs or T cells enriched from blood (not recorded which). The chain couples TRBV5-4 to TRBJ2-2, with 10 bases identical to TRBD1. The chain's CDR3 is CASSSRQGASTGELFF. The DNA for the CDR3 is TGTGCCAGCAGCTCCCGACAGGGGGCGAGCACCGGGGAGCTGTTTTTT.